Listed below are T cell receptor beta chains from one sample, sequenced in a study of preoperative IRX-2 immunotherapy in early breast cancer. Generated by immunoSEQ multiplex PCR, the TCRdb table keeps only in-frame clones and is missing some. The sample comprises around 25,000 clones, about 83% of which are singletons, and approximately 2.2% rests with the top ten. Sequenced here: lymph node tissue, sampled before IRX-2 immunotherapy. All receptors derive from a human donor with breast cancer. The CDR3 runs from the conserved cysteine through the conserved F or W. D genes are given only for firm matches. Only part of the rows carry a size: once, few, many, or a class if the clone is expanded.

abundance: NA; v_gene: TRBV18; d_gene: NA; j_gene: TRBJ1-1; CDR3nt: TGTGCCAGCTCACCTCACAGGGACACTGAAGCTTTCTTT; CDR3aa: CASSPHRDTEAFF
abundance: NA; v_gene: TRBV18; d_gene: NA; j_gene: TRBJ2-3; CDR3nt: TGTGCCAGCTCACCACCACCCGCAGATACGCAGTATTTT; CDR3aa: CASSPPPADTQYF
abundance: NA; v_gene: TRBV29-1; d_gene: TRBD1; j_gene: TRBJ1-1; CDR3nt: TGCAGCGTGGTGGGACAGGAGGACGGAAACACTGAAGCTTTCTTT; CDR3aa: CSVVGQEDGNTEAFF
abundance: NA; v_gene: TRBV11-3; d_gene: NA; j_gene: TRBJ1-1; CDR3nt: TGTGCCAGCAGCCTAGGGTCCGGGACCCCGAACACTGAAGCTTTCTTT; CDR3aa: CASSLGSGTPNTEAFF
abundance: few; v_gene: TRBV6-8; d_gene: TRBD1; j_gene: TRBJ1-5; CDR3nt: TGTGCCAGCAGTGACTCGAGGGACAGGGTCTACGACGTAAGCAATCAGCCCCAGCATTTT; CDR3aa: CASSDSRDRVYDVSNQPQHF
abundance: once; v_gene: TRBV22-1; d_gene: NA; j_gene: TRBJ2-3; CDR3nt: TGTGCCATTTCGGGGGGGAGCACAGATACGCAGTATTTT; CDR3aa: CAISGGSTDTQYF
abundance: NA; v_gene: TRBV11-3; d_gene: NA; j_gene: TRBJ1-1; CDR3nt: TGTGCCAGCAGCCCCGGACAGTTGAACACTGAAGCTTTCTTT; CDR3aa: CASSPGQLNTEAFF
abundance: NA; v_gene: TRBV7-1; d_gene: NA; j_gene: TRBJ1-3; CDR3nt: TGTGCCACCAACCCTGAAACTGGAAACACCATATATTTT; CDR3aa: CATNPETGNTIYF
abundance: NA; v_gene: TRBV6-8; d_gene: NA; j_gene: TRBJ2-5; CDR3nt: TGTGCCAGCATGATCTCTCCAGGCTCCAAAGAGACCCAGTACTTC; CDR3aa: CASMISPGSKETQYF
abundance: NA; v_gene: TRBV18; d_gene: TRBD1; j_gene: TRBJ1-5; CDR3nt: TGTGCCAGCTCACCAGGGACAGGCCCCCTGCCCCAGCATTTT; CDR3aa: CASSPGTGPLPQHF
abundance: NA; v_gene: TRBV5-1; d_gene: TRBD1; j_gene: TRBJ2-7; CDR3nt: TGCGCCAGCAGCTTGTCGTCCAGCACCGGCAGGGGGCGCTTATCCTACGAGCAGTACTTC; CDR3aa: CASSLSSSTGRGRLSYEQYF
abundance: NA; v_gene: TRBV29-1; d_gene: NA; j_gene: TRBJ2-5; CDR3nt: TGCAGCGGAACCTCAGGGGGGGAGACCCAGTACTTC; CDR3aa: CSGTSGGETQYF
abundance: NA; v_gene: TRBV25-1; d_gene: NA; j_gene: TRBJ2-7; CDR3nt: TGTGCCAGCCGAGCCCCCGGTGGGTACGAGCAGTACTTC; CDR3aa: CASRAPGGYEQYF
abundance: NA; v_gene: TRBV29-1; d_gene: TRBD1; j_gene: TRBJ1-1; CDR3nt: TGCAGCGTCGGGGGGACAGGGGCGGACACTGAAGCTTTCTTT; CDR3aa: CSVGGTGADTEAFF
abundance: few; v_gene: TRBV23-1; d_gene: NA; j_gene: TRBJ1-1; CDR3nt: TGCGCCAGCGGACGACAGAAAGGGCCTGAAGCTTTCTTT; CDR3aa: CASGRQKGPEAFF
abundance: NA; v_gene: TRBV15; d_gene: NA; j_gene: TRBJ2-2; CDR3nt: TGTGCCAGCAGCTTAGTATCGGGAGTGAACACCGGGGAGCTGTTTTTT; CDR3aa: CASSLVSGVNTGELFF
abundance: NA; v_gene: TRBV6-8; d_gene: NA; j_gene: TRBJ1-1; CDR3nt: TGTGCCAGCAGCACCCAAGGTGTGGGGAACACTGAAGCTTTCTTT; CDR3aa: CASSTQGVGNTEAFF
abundance: few; v_gene: TRBV14; d_gene: NA; j_gene: TRBJ1-4; CDR3nt: TGTGCCAGCAGCCGTGGGATGGCAGGGAACGAAAAACTGTTTTTT; CDR3aa: CASSRGMAGNEKLFF
abundance: NA; v_gene: TRBV11-3; d_gene: NA; j_gene: TRBJ1-6; CDR3nt: TGTGCCAGCAGCTTAGGCTCCTCGCTTAAAAATTCACCCCTCCACTTT; CDR3aa: CASSLGSSLKNSPLHF
abundance: NA; v_gene: TRBV6-8; d_gene: NA; j_gene: TRBJ2-3; CDR3nt: TGTGCCAGCAGTTACCCGCCCGTCACAGATACGCAGTATTTT; CDR3aa: CASSYPPVTDTQYF
abundance: few; v_gene: TRBV6-8; d_gene: NA; j_gene: TRBJ1-5; CDR3nt: TGTGCCAGCAGTCCTTTCCTAGGTAGCAATCAGCCCCAGCATTTT; CDR3aa: CASSPFLGSNQPQHF
abundance: NA; v_gene: TRBV10-2; d_gene: NA; j_gene: TRBJ2-1; CDR3nt: TGCGCCAGCCGCGTCGGGGCGGGGTATGCGGCTGAGCAGTTCTTC; CDR3aa: CASRVGAGYAAEQFF
abundance: NA; v_gene: TRBV6-8; d_gene: TRBD2; j_gene: TRBJ2-7; CDR3nt: TGTGCCAGCAGCGACATCGGGACTAGCGGCGAGCAGTACTTC; CDR3aa: CASSDIGTSGEQYF
abundance: NA; v_gene: TRBV7-1; d_gene: NA; j_gene: TRBJ2-5; CDR3nt: TGTGCCAGCAGCTTAGAGGCAGGGAGAGAGACCCAGTACTTC; CDR3aa: CASSLEAGRETQYF
abundance: NA; v_gene: TRBV6-8; d_gene: NA; j_gene: TRBJ1-1; CDR3nt: TGTGCCAGCAGTTACTCTGGACGAAGGGGTCAAATTCCCACTGAAGCTTTCTTT; CDR3aa: CASSYSGRRGQIPTEAFF
abundance: NA; v_gene: TRBV6-8; d_gene: TRBD1; j_gene: TRBJ1-3; CDR3nt: TGTGCCATCAGTGGAGGGGGGACAGGGTCTGGAAACACCATATATTTT; CDR3aa: CAISGGGTGSGNTIYF
abundance: once; v_gene: TRBV11-3; d_gene: NA; j_gene: TRBJ2-3; CDR3nt: TGTGCCAGCAGCTTAATGGGGGCCCCAGATACGCAGTATTTT; CDR3aa: CASSLMGAPDTQYF
abundance: NA; v_gene: TRBV19; d_gene: NA; j_gene: TRBJ1-6; CDR3nt: TGTGCCAGTCGCTCGGGGCCCGGCTCCTATAATTCACCCCTCCACTTT; CDR3aa: CASRSGPGSYNSPLHF
abundance: once; v_gene: TRBV18; d_gene: NA; j_gene: TRBJ1-2; CDR3nt: TGTGCCAGCTCCCAGGATAACTATGGCTACACCTTC; CDR3aa: CASSQDNYGYTF
abundance: NA; v_gene: TRBV18; d_gene: TRBD1; j_gene: TRBJ1-3; CDR3nt: TGTGCCAGCTCACCAGTTGACAGGGCCTCTGGAAACACCATATATTTT; CDR3aa: CASSPVDRASGNTIYF
abundance: NA; v_gene: TRBV7-8; d_gene: TRBD1; j_gene: TRBJ2-1; CDR3nt: TGTGCCAGCACCGTACAGGGGGCGAATGAGCAGTTCTTC; CDR3aa: CASTVQGANEQFF
abundance: NA; v_gene: TRBV11-3; d_gene: NA; j_gene: TRBJ1-2; CDR3nt: TGTGCCAGCAGCTCGTATGGACCTACTACAGGCTACACCTTC; CDR3aa: CASSSYGPTTGYTF
abundance: NA; v_gene: TRBV11-3; d_gene: NA; j_gene: TRBJ1-1; CDR3nt: TGTGCCAGCAGCCTATTACGGGAGAACACTGAAGCTTTCTTT; CDR3aa: CASSLLRENTEAFF
abundance: NA; v_gene: TRBV6-8; d_gene: NA; j_gene: TRBJ1-1; CDR3nt: TGTGCCAGCGGGGCAGCAAACACTGAAGCTTTCTTT; CDR3aa: CASGAANTEAFF
abundance: NA; v_gene: TRBV11-3; d_gene: NA; j_gene: TRBJ2-7; CDR3nt: TGTGCCAGCAGCCTTAGATTAGTAAAAGGTCCCCCTCCAACCACCTACGAGCAGTACTTC; CDR3aa: CASSLRLVKGPPPTTYEQYF
abundance: NA; v_gene: TRBV6-8; d_gene: TRBD1; j_gene: TRBJ1-5; CDR3nt: TGTGCCAGCAGTTATGGAGGGGGCAGCCAGCCCCAGCATTTT; CDR3aa: CASSYGGGSQPQHF
abundance: NA; v_gene: TRBV11-3; d_gene: NA; j_gene: TRBJ1-2; CDR3nt: TGTGCCAGCAGCTTGGGGGAATTGGGAACAGGGACCTATGGCTACACCTTC; CDR3aa: CASSLGELGTGTYGYTF
abundance: NA; v_gene: TRBV28; d_gene: NA; j_gene: TRBJ2-3; CDR3nt: TGTGCCAGCAGATCGCCGAGGCTAACTAGCACAGATACGCAGTATTTT; CDR3aa: CASRSPRLTSTDTQYF
abundance: NA; v_gene: TRBV14; d_gene: NA; j_gene: TRBJ2-5; CDR3nt: TGTGCCAGCAGCCATGATCAAGGAAGGTGGGAGACCCAGTACTTC; CDR3aa: CASSHDQGRWETQYF
abundance: NA; v_gene: TRBV11-3; d_gene: TRBD2; j_gene: TRBJ2-7; CDR3nt: TGTGCCAGCAGACTCGGGACTAGCGAGTTCTACGAGCAGTACTTC; CDR3aa: CASRLGTSEFYEQYF
abundance: NA; v_gene: TRBV7-1; d_gene: NA; j_gene: TRBJ1-1; CDR3nt: TGTGCCAGCACCCGGGCAGGGCGCACTGAAGCTTTCTTT; CDR3aa: CASTRAGRTEAFF
abundance: NA; v_gene: TRBV7-6; d_gene: TRBD2; j_gene: TRBJ2-4; CDR3nt: TGTGCCAGCAGCCAAGAGGAGCGGGGGGTCGAGAACATTCAGTACTTC; CDR3aa: CASSQEERGVENIQYF
abundance: NA; v_gene: TRBV6-8; d_gene: NA; j_gene: TRBJ1-1; CDR3nt: TGTGCCAGCAGTTTGGGGGGAAACATGAACACTGAAGCTTTCTTT; CDR3aa: CASSLGGNMNTEAFF
abundance: NA; v_gene: TRBV11-3; d_gene: TRBD2; j_gene: TRBJ2-5; CDR3nt: TGTGCCAGCAGCCCGCCCTGGGGGGGGGAAGAGACCCAGTACTTC; CDR3aa: CASSPPWGGEETQYF
abundance: NA; v_gene: TRBV11-3; d_gene: TRBD1; j_gene: TRBJ2-7; CDR3nt: TGTGCCAGCAGCTTAGTGGGGACAGGGCGCTACGAGCAGTACTTC; CDR3aa: CASSLVGTGRYEQYF
abundance: NA; v_gene: TRBV7-1; d_gene: TRBD1; j_gene: TRBJ1-1; CDR3nt: TGTGCCAGCAGCTCGACAGGGGCCAGACGCGGGAACACTGAAGCTTTCTTT; CDR3aa: CASSSTGARRGNTEAFF
abundance: few; v_gene: TRBV11-3; d_gene: TRBD1; j_gene: TRBJ1-1; CDR3nt: TGTGCCAGCAGCTCAGGACAGGGGGGTACTGAAGCTTTCTTT; CDR3aa: CASSSGQGGTEAFF
abundance: NA; v_gene: TRBV6-8; d_gene: NA; j_gene: TRBJ2-3; CDR3nt: TGTGCCAGCAGCCATCCCCGGACAGATACGCAGTATTTT; CDR3aa: CASSHPRTDTQYF
abundance: NA; v_gene: TRBV6-8; d_gene: NA; j_gene: TRBJ2-1; CDR3nt: TGTGCCAGCAGTTCGGGTAGCTCCTACAATGAGCAGTTCTTC; CDR3aa: CASSSGSSYNEQFF
abundance: NA; v_gene: TRBV7-5; d_gene: NA; j_gene: TRBJ2-7; CDR3nt: TGTGCCAGCAGCTTACAAGGAAACGGCTACGAGCAGTACTTC; CDR3aa: CASSLQGNGYEQYF
abundance: NA; v_gene: TRBV7-5; d_gene: NA; j_gene: TRBJ2-5; CDR3nt: TGTGCTAGCAGCTCCAACCCAGCGGGAACCCAAGAGACCCAGTACTTC; CDR3aa: CASSSNPAGTQETQYF
abundance: NA; v_gene: TRBV5-1; d_gene: NA; j_gene: TRBJ2-7; CDR3nt: TGCGCCAGCAGCCCCTCAACACCTGCCTTCGGCGAGCAGTACTTC; CDR3aa: CASSPSTPAFGEQYF
abundance: NA; v_gene: TRBV5-1; d_gene: NA; j_gene: TRBJ1-3; CDR3nt: TGCGCCAGCAGCTTGGCCGATGGCTCTGGAAACACCATATATTTT; CDR3aa: CASSLADGSGNTIYF
abundance: NA; v_gene: TRBV28; d_gene: TRBD2; j_gene: TRBJ2-3; CDR3nt: TGTGCCAGCAGTGCGCACGCCGTGACTAGCAAGGCGCAGTATTTT; CDR3aa: CASSAHAVTSKAQYF
abundance: few; v_gene: TRBV6-8; d_gene: TRBD1; j_gene: TRBJ1-3; CDR3nt: TGTGCCTTATCGACAGGGATCTCTGGAAACACCATATATTTT; CDR3aa: CALSTGISGNTIYF